This T cell receptor (beta chain) was found in a study of tumor-infiltrating lymphocytes in primary liver carcinoma. The CDR3 is 13 residues long. Per the germline V gene, CDR1 is SGHRS and CDR2 is YFSETQ. V was cut by 4 bases and J by 4 bases, with 12 bases left in between. Blood RNA originated from unsorted whole blood, with germline DNA additionally extracted. With a constant-region primer, TCR beta cDNA was made from 450 to 650 ng of total RNA. Libraries of TCR beta came from three nested multiplex PCR rounds with slightly modified ARM-PCR. For around 11 cycles apiece, the opening two PCR rounds ran with TRBV1-TRBV30 forward primers and a C-beta reverse primer. Each CDR3 protein is one row after TCRdb ran MiXCR on the multiplex PCR reads. The sample includes 300,000 to 400,000 distinct CDR3 sequences, approximately 65% of them seen just once.

Sequences were obtained from peripheral blood. The genes are TRBV5-1 and TRBJ2-7; unclear D gene. The origin of this receptor is a man aged 40-55 years with primary liver carcinoma and hepatitis B virus infection. Written as DNA, the CDR3 is TGCGCCAGCAGCCCCTGCTCACCGTACGAGCAGTACTTC. Translated, it gives CASSPCSPYEQYF.